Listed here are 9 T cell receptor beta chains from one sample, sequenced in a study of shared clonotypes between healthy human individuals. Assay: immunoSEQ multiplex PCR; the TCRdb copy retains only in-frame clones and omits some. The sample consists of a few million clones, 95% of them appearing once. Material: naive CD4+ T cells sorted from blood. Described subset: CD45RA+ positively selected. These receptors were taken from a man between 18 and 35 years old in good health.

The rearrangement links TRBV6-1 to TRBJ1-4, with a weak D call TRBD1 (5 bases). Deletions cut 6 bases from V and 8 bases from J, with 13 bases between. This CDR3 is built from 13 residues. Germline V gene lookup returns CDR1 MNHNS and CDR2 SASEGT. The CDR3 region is CASRRDVGEKLFF. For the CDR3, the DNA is TGTGCCAGCAGACGGGACGTGGGGGAAAAACTGTTTTTT.

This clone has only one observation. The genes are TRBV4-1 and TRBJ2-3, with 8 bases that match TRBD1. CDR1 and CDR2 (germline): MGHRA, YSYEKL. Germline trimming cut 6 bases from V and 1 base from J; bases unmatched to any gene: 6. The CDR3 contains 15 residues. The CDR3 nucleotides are TGCGCCAGCAGTCCCTTGGGACAGGGCACAGATACGCAGTATTTT. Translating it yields CASSPLGQGTDTQYF.

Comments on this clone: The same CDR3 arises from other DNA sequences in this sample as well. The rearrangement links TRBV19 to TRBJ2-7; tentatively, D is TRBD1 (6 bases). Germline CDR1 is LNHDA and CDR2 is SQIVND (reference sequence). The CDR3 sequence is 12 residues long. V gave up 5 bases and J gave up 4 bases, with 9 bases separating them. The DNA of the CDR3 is TGTGCCAGTAGTGTAACAGGGTACGAGCAGTACTTC. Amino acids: CASSVTGYEQYF.

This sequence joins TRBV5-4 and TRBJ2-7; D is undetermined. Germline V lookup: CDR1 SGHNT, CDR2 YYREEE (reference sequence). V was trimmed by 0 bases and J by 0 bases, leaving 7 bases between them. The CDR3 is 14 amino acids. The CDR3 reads CASSLGAPSYEQYF. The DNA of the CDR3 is TGTGCCAGCAGCTTGGGGGCCCCCTCCTACGAGCAGTACTTC. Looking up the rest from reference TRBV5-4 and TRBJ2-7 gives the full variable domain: ETGVTQSPTHLIKTRGQQVTLRCSSQSGHNTVSWYQQALGQGPQFIFQYYREEENGRGNFPPRFSGLQFPNYSSELNVNALELDDSALYLCASSLGAPSYEQYFGPGTRLTVT.

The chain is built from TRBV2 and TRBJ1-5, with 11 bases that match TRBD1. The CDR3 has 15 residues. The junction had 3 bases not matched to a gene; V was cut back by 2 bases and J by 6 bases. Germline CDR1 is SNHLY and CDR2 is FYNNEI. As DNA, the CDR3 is TGTGCCAGCAGTGAAAGGGACAGGGGGAGTCAGCCCCAGCATTTT. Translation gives CASSERDRGSQPQHF. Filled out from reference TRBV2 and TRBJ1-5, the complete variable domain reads EPEVTQTPSHQVTQMGQEVILRCVPISNHLYFYWYRQILGQKVEFLVSFYNNEISEKSEIFDDQFSVERPDGSNFTLKIRSTKLEDSAMYFCASSERDRGSQPQHFGDGTRLSIL.

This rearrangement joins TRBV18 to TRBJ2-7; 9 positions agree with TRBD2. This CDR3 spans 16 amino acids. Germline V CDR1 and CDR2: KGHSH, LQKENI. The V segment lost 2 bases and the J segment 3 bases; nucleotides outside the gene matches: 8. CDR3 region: CASSPERAGGVYEQYF. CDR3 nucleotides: TGTGCCAGCTCACCAGAGAGAGCGGGAGGCGTCTACGAGCAGTACTTC.

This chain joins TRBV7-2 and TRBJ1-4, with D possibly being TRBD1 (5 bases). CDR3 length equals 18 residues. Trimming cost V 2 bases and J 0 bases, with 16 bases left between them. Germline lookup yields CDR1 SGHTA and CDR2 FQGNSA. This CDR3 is CASSLRRQGFATNEKLFF. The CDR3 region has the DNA TGTGCCAGCAGCTTAAGGCGGCAGGGATTTGCAACTAATGAAAAACTGTTTTTT.

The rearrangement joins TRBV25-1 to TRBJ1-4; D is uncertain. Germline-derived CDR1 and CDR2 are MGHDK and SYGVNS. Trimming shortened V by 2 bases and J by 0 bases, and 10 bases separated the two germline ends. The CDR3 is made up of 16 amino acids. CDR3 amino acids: CASSEHDTTTNEKLFF. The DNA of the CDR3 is TGTGCCAGCAGTGAACACGACACGACAACTAATGAAAAACTGTTTTTT.

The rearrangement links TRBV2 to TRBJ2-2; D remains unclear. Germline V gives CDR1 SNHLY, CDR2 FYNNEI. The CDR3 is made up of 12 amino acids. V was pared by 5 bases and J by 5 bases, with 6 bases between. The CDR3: CASSLGTGELFF. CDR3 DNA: TGTGCCAGCAGTTTAGGGACCGGGGAGCTGTTTTTT.